This T cell receptor beta chain was profiled in a study of blood T cell repertoires in COVID-19. Study-level background: COVID-19 samples from acute and convalescent phases originated in the United States, Italy and Spain. The cDNA or gDNA used as material had been derived from T cells, B-cell-depleted T cells, or PBMCs.

Source study methods: Reference gene primer amplification yielded estimated nucleated cell counts. Sequenced by immunoSEQ multiplex PCR; TCRdb stores in-frame clones only, minus some. V and J calls and clone size are as listed in that table; D and trimming were resolved from the DNA. The sample has over 200,000 clones, around 86% seen once; the top ten hold about 2%. The V and J ends lost 5 bases and 2 bases, in that order; junction bases with no gene match: 4. The CDR3 is made up of 16 amino acids. Germline CDR1 and CDR2: SGHAT and FQNNGV. The TCR sequence derives from a man aged 25-40 years who had recovered from COVID-19. The rearrangement links TRBV11-2 to TRBJ2-1; 12 bases agree with TRBD2. The sequenced sample was peripheral blood. The chain's CDR3 is CASSPGLAGTYNEQFF. The CDR3 DNA reads as TGTGCCAGCAGCCCCGGACTAGCGGGGACCTACAATGAGCAGTTCTTC.